This is a list of T cell receptor beta chains from one sample in a study of identical twins. TCRdb used MiXCR to reprocess the 5' RACE reads, holding one entry per CDR3 protein. The table lists under 250,000 distinct CDR3 sequences, about an eighth of them singletons. This sample was shared with a second study, whose subject was yellow fever vaccine responses in identical twins.

The sequenced sample was memory (CD45RO+) T cells sorted from blood. The receptors were gathered from a woman younger than 30 in good health. Both conserved end residues are part of each CDR3. A D gene is named only where the DNA matches it firmly. Some rows mark clone size as missing; the rest say once, few, many or name a class of expanded clone.

TRBV12-3/TRBV12-4	few	TRBJ2-1	-	TGTGCCAGCAGTTCGCAGGGTTTCCCCTACAATGAGCAGTTCTTC	CASSSQGFPYNEQFF
TRBV5-1	few	TRBJ2-5	TRBD1	TGCGCCAGCAGCTTGGAAACAGGGGTAGAGACCCAGTACTTC	CASSLETGVETQYF
TRBV20-1	many	TRBJ2-1	-	TGCAGCGGGTGGAGGAATGAGCAGTTCTTC	CSGWRNEQFF
TRBV15	-	TRBJ2-2	-	TGTGCCACCAGGGTCCCAGGCTTGGACACCGGGGAGCTGTTTTTT	CATRVPGLDTGELFF
TRBV6-4	-	TRBJ2-2	TRBD1	TGTGCCAGCAGTGTTGGGACAGGGTCGGCCGGGGAGCTGTTTTTT	CASSVGTGSAGELFF
TRBV20-1	-	TRBJ2-3	-	TGCAGTCTTCCGGGACGGAGAACAGATACGCAGTATTTT	CSLPGRRTDTQYF
TRBV28	-	TRBJ2-2	-	TGTGCCAGCAGCTACGGGACTGCGAACACCGGGGAGCTGTTTTTT	CASSYGTANTGELFF
TRBV7-2	-	TRBJ2-1	TRBD2	TGTGCCAGCAGCCAGAGCGGGAGGGGCTACAATGAGCAGTTCTTC	CASSQSGRGYNEQFF
TRBV6-1	-	TRBJ2-5	TRBD2	TGTGCCAGCAGTGATTTAGCGGGACACCAAGAGACCCAGTACTTC	CASSDLAGHQETQYF
TRBV7-8	few	TRBJ2-7	-	TGTGCCAGCAGCTCCCCCGGGCTAAAGAGCTCCTACGAGCAGTACTTC	CASSSPGLKSSYEQYF
TRBV7-2	-	TRBJ2-7	TRBD2	TGTGCCAGCAGCTCCTGGACTAGCGGGATAGGCGAGCAGTACTTC	CASSSWTSGIGEQYF
TRBV7-9	-	TRBJ1-1	-	TGTGCCAGCAGCACCGTCAGGGATTTCACTGAAGCTTTCTTT	CASSTVRDFTEAFF
TRBV3-1	-	TRBJ2-7	TRBD1	TGTGCCAGCAGCCAAGCCCTTTCCGGGACAGGGGCCTACGAGCAGTACTTC	CASSQALSGTGAYEQYF
TRBV29-1	many	TRBJ2-7	-	TGCAGCGTTGAGGGTTCTCCCGGTCACAATCGGGAGCAGTACTTC	CSVEGSPGHNREQYF
TRBV6-5	-	TRBJ2-2	-	TGTGCCAGCAATTCCAGTGGGACCGGGGAGCTGTTTTTT	CASNSSGTGELFF
TRBV20-1	few	TRBJ2-1	TRBD2	TGCAGTGCTAGAGTGTCAGCGGGGGGTTACTCCTACAATGAGCAGTTCTTC	CSARVSAGGYSYNEQFF
TRBV12-3/TRBV12-4	few	TRBJ1-1	-	TGTGCCAGCAGTGCCCGATTTGAAGCTTTCTTT	CASSARFEAFF
TRBV20-1	many	TRBJ1-1	-	TGCAGTGCTAGGGTGTTTTTGGGGGTAAACACTGAAGCTTTCTTT	CSARVFLGVNTEAFF
TRBV4-1	-	TRBJ2-7	-	TGCGCCAGCAGCCAAGGTTATAACTACGAGCAGTACTTC	CASSQGYNYEQYF
TRBV6-6	few	TRBJ2-3	-	TGTGCCAGCAGTTCCAGCAACTCAGATACGCAGTATTTT	CASSSSNSDTQYF
TRBV25-1	few	TRBJ2-3	-	TGTGCCAGCAGTGATAGCCGATTGTGGGCAGATACGCAGTATTTT	CASSDSRLWADTQYF
TRBV5-1	few	TRBJ2-5	TRBD1	TGCGCCAGCAGCCCCGGATTGAGGACAGGGGCACAAGAGACCCAGTACTTC	CASSPGLRTGAQETQYF
TRBV6-5	-	TRBJ2-7	-	TGTGCCAGCAGTTACAGGGAGGGGGCAGGCTACGAGCAGTACTTC	CASSYREGAGYEQYF
TRBV27	-	TRBJ2-7	TRBD1	TGTGCCAGCAGTCTACGGACAGGGGCCTACGAGCAGTACTTC	CASSLRTGAYEQYF
TRBV2	few	TRBJ2-1	-	TGTGCCAGCAGCGGACTATCGGATGAGCAGTTCTTC	CASSGLSDEQFF
TRBV28	-	TRBJ1-6	-	TGTGCCAGCAGGAGCTCCTCCTGGATGGATTCACCCCTCCACTTT	CASRSSSWMDSPLHF
TRBV2	-	TRBJ2-2	TRBD2	TGTGCCAGCAGGACGCCCGGACTAGCGACCGGGGAGCTGTTTTTT	CASRTPGLATGELFF
TRBV12-3/TRBV12-4	many	TRBJ1-1	-	TGTGCCAGCAGTTGGAACGACGGGAACACTGAAGCTTTCTTT	CASSWNDGNTEAFF
TRBV2	-	TRBJ2-1	-	TGTGCCAGCAGAGGGGACTCCTACAATGAGCAGTTCTTC	CASRGDSYNEQFF
TRBV7-2	few	TRBJ2-7	-	TGTGCCAGCAGCTTAGGAGTGGGCCCGACCTACGAGCAGTACTTC	CASSLGVGPTYEQYF
TRBV20-1	-	TRBJ2-1	-	TGCAGTGCTAGAGATCGGGTTGGGACTGCCTCCTACAATGAGCAGTTCTTC	CSARDRVGTASYNEQFF
TRBV6-1	-	TRBJ1-1	TRBD1	TGTGCCAGCTCGTATGGGGGACAGGGCGGGAACACTGAAGCTTTCTTT	CASSYGGQGGNTEAFF
TRBV2	many	TRBJ1-5	-	TGTGCCAGCACCTTAGGCCTGGTAGGGAATCAGCCCCAGCATTTT	CASTLGLVGNQPQHF
TRBV19	-	TRBJ2-1	-	TGTGCCAGTAATCTAGCTAGCGCGACCTACAATGAGCAGTTCTTC	CASNLASATYNEQFF
TRBV7-2	-	TRBJ2-1	-	TGTGCCAGCAGCCCGCGGTCAGGTCTCATCAAGAATGAGCAGTTCTTC	CASSPRSGLIKNEQFF